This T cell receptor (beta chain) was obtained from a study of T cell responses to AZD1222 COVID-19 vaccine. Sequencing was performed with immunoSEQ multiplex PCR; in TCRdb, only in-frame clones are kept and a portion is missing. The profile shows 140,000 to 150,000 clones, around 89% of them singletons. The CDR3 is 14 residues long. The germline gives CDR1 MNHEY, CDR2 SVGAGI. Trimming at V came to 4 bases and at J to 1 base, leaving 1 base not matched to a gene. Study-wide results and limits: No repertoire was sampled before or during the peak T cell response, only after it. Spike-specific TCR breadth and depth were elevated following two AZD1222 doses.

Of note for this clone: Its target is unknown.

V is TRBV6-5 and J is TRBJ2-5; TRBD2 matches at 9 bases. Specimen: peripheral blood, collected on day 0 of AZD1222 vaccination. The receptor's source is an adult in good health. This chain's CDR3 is CASSWTSAQETQYF. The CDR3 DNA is TGTGCCAGCAGTTGGACTAGCGCCCAAGAGACCCAGTACTTC.